These T cell receptor beta chains were read from a single sample in a study of cytomegalovirus exposure and HLA in healthy donors. TCRdb's copy holds only in-frame clones and misses some; the assay was immunoSEQ multiplex PCR. The sample data list some 41,000 clones. Source material: PBMCs. These receptors were collected from a man aged 25-45 years in good health and CMV-seronegative. The CDR3 runs from the conserved cysteine through the conserved F or W. The order of the fields is CDR3 length, V gene, D gene, J gene, CDR3 protein. D genes are given only for firm matches.

14,TRBV7-2,-,TRBJ2-7,CASSLERHNYEQYF
15,TRBV7-8,TRBD1,TRBJ1-6,CASTDGTVDLSPLHF
14,TRBV9,-,TRBJ1-4,CASSHRDTPGKLFF
15,TRBV5-1,TRBD1,TRBJ2-6,CASSVRGSGANVLTF
13,TRBV29-1,-,TRBJ2-7,CSVDTGRDYEQYF
15,TRBV4-2,TRBD2,TRBJ2-1,CASSQPGLADNEQFF
13,TRBV7-7,-,TRBJ1-1,CASSLEAGAEAFF
14,TRBV7-9,-,TRBJ1-4,CASSLGGINEKLFF
13,TRBV4-3,-,TRBJ1-5,CASSQVSNQPQHF
14,TRBV7-9,-,TRBJ2-2,CASSLAHETGELFF
15,TRBV2,-,TRBJ2-1,CASSQGPSNVNEQFF
14,TRBV4-3,-,TRBJ1-1,CASSLTSSGGEAFF
15,TRBV5-1,TRBD1,TRBJ1-2,CASSLGLTGAYGYTF
17,TRBV29-1,TRBD2,TRBJ2-7,CSVAGTSGRGSAYEQYF
15,TRBV9,TRBD2,TRBJ2-3,CASSAPGLATDTQYF
16,TRBV2,TRBD2,TRBJ2-7,CASRRGGGGDAYEQYF
14,TRBV7-9,TRBD1,TRBJ2-7,CASSRGTDLYEQYF
14,TRBV11-1,-,TRBJ2-3,CASSFRQSTDTQYF
13,TRBV30,-,TRBJ1-1,CAWSRQPNTEAFF
19,TRBV4-1,-,TRBJ2-7,CASSQEGSNRPGPAYEQYF
19,TRBV18,TRBD2,TRBJ2-7,CASSYQSGRAKVRIYEQYF
15,TRBV19,-,TRBJ1-4,CASRLDRATNEKLFF
16,TRBV19,TRBD1,TRBJ1-5,CASSMGEGAVDQPQHF
11,TRBV7-9,TRBD1,TRBJ1-2,CARRRTGPYTF
16,TRBV6-6,TRBD2,TRBJ2-7,CASSYKPGLATDEQYF
15,TRBV14,TRBD1,TRBJ2-5,CASSLITGGQETQYF
15,TRBV4-1,TRBD2,TRBJ2-7,CASSQTGTSGYEQYF
12,TRBV30,-,TRBJ2-7,CAWTRSTYEQYF
13,TRBV5-1,-,TRBJ1-1,CASSAQDLTEAFF
14,TRBV6-1,TRBD1,TRBJ2-7,CASSETGTGAEQYF
12,TRBV30,-,TRBJ2-3,CAWSVGQATQYF
16,TRBV6-4,TRBD1,TRBJ2-6,CASSDTGGSGANVLTF
13,TRBV5-6,-,TRBJ2-7,CASSSQVTYEQYF
16,TRBV11-2,-,TRBJ2-3,CASSSPRGWRRDTQYF
14,TRBV11-2,-,TRBJ2-5,CASSLWFEEETQYF
13,TRBV7-2,-,TRBJ2-5,CASSPTIREAQYF
13,TRBV5-1,-,TRBJ1-1,CASSSTGNTEAFF
13,TRBV5-1,TRBD1,TRBJ2-7,CASSQDRYYEQYF
15,TRBV18,TRBD2,TRBJ2-7,CASSPPSSGTYEQYF
16,TRBV30,TRBD1,TRBJ2-3,CAWILRDRGTPATQYF
14,TRBV15,-,TRBJ2-5,CATSRDSSLKTQYF
14,TRBV27,-,TRBJ2-7,CASSSPGAVNEQYF
14,TRBV5-1,-,TRBJ1-4,CASSSTGSGEKLFF
14,TRBV5-4,-,TRBJ2-7,CASSFSHGSYEQYF
14,TRBV27,-,TRBJ2-7,CASSFSGRPHEQYF
13,TRBV5-4,-,TRBJ2-1,CASSFGGKGEQFF
15,TRBV19,-,TRBJ2-2,CASSISSGNTGELFF
15,TRBV10-3,-,TRBJ1-1,CAISQRVLGGTEAFF
14,TRBV7-2,TRBD2,TRBJ2-7,CASSLDPGGYEQYF
16,TRBV30,TRBD2,TRBJ2-2,CATSGDGRALTGELFF
18,TRBV30,TRBD2,TRBJ2-2,CAWRDYETGTSPTGELFF
15,TRBV7-2,TRBD2,TRBJ2-5,CASRPGAGEWETQYF
13,TRBV30,-,TRBJ1-1,CAWIGQPNTEAFF
15,TRBV5-1,TRBD1,TRBJ2-7,CASSLDTGVSYEQYF
18,TRBV25-1,-,TRBJ2-6,CATLGADRTLSGANVLTF
15,TRBV6-1,TRBD2,TRBJ2-3,CASSEVAGSTDTQYF